These 13 T cell receptor beta chains were sequenced from one sample in a study of glioma-infiltrating T cells after dendritic cell vaccination. Time point in this sample: after dendritic cell vaccination, including at tumor progression/relapse. The data were produced by immunoSEQ multiplex PCR, yet TCRdb's version contains in-frame clones alone and is incomplete. Among over 65,000 clones listed, about 85% were seen once. The material was blood, obtained after dendritic cell vaccination. Source of these receptors: a human donor with glioblastoma.

The V call is TRBV5-4, the J call TRBJ2-5, with TRBD2 identical over 8 bases. There are 16 residues in the CDR3. Germline V CDR1 and CDR2: SGHNT, YYREEE (reference sequence). With 6 bases clipped from V and 1 base from J, the junction kept 11 bases outside the gene matches. The CDR3 loop is CASTSWGLGAQETQYF. The CDR3 coding sequence is TGTGCCAGCACCTCGTGGGGACTAGGGGCCCAAGAGACCCAGTACTTC. The full variable domain, with the rest looked up from reference TRBV5-4 and TRBJ2-5, is ETGVTQSPTHLIKTRGQQVTLRCSSQSGHNTVSWYQQALGQGPQFIFQYYREEENGRGNFPPRFSGLQFPNYSSELNVNALELDDSALYLCASTSWGLGAQETQYFGPGTRLLVL.

This clone has only one observation. The chain couples TRBV9 to TRBJ2-3; possible D gene TRBD1, 6 bases. Germline assignment: CDR1 SGDLS and CDR2 YYNGEE. Trimming took 3 bases from V and 3 from J, leaving 20 bases between them. This CDR3 comprises 17 residues. This chain's CDR3 is CASSALTGKYYTDTQYF. CDR3 nucleotide sequence: TGTGCCAGCAGCGCGCTCACAGGGAAGTATTATACAGATACGCAGTATTTT.

The chain has TRBV2 and TRBJ2-3; 7 positions match TRBD2. Germline CDR1 and CDR2: SNHLY and FYNNEI. The J segment lost 3 bases and the V segment lost 8 bases, leaving 8 bases of the junction unmatched. The CDR3 totals 14 residues. The CDR3 DNA follows: TGTGCCAGCGGGGGGGGACGGGCGACAGATACGCAGTATTTT. This codes for CASGGGRATDTQYF.

This chain uses TRBV6-1 with TRBJ2-6; a weak D match, TRBD1 (6 bases). CDR1 is MNHNS and CDR2 is SASEGT in the germline V gene. Trimming left V 4 bases short and J 0 bases short, with 10 bases between. The length of the CDR3 is 16 residues. The CDR3 spells CASSVQGVSGANVLTF. Here the CDR3 DNA reads TGTGCCAGCAGTGTACAGGGAGTCTCTGGGGCCAACGTCCTGACTTTC.

Here the CDR3 DNA reads TGTGCCAGTAGCTGGCGGGAGGGCAACACAGATACGCAGTATTTT. Its protein is CASSWREGNTDTQYF. The V and J genes are TRBV19 and TRBJ2-3; 9 positions agree with TRBD2. With 6 bases clipped from V and 2 bases from J, the junction kept 6 bases outside the gene matches. Germline V gene lookup returns CDR1 LNHDA and CDR2 SQIVND (reference sequence). CDR3 length equals 15 residues.

The CDR3 is CASSPGTRGVTYNEQFF. In DNA form, the CDR3 reads TGTGCCAGCAGCCCGGGGACTCGCGGGGTTACATACAATGAGCAGTTCTTC. The gene calls are TRBV7-8 and TRBJ2-1, with D possibly being TRBD2 (6 bases). Trimming shortened V by 5 bases and J by 4 bases, and 21 bases separated the two germline ends. There are 17 residues in the CDR3. Germline loops: CDR1 SGHVS, CDR2 FQNEAQ.

The V call is TRBV4-3, the J call TRBJ2-2, with 8 bases fitting TRBD1. The J segment lost 0 bases and the V segment lost 3 bases, leaving 6 bases of the junction unmatched. The CDR3 is 17 amino acids. The germline V gene has CDR1 LGHNA and CDR2 YSLEER. CDR3 DNA sequence: TGCGCCAGCAGCCACCCACAGGGGGTGGCGAACACCGGGGAGCTGTTTTTT. This sequence encodes CASSHPQGVANTGELFF.

Details on this clone: Within the sample, other DNA sequences also encode this same CDR3. V gene TRBV19 combines with J gene TRBJ1-6; D gene ambiguous. Trimming took off 0 bases at V and 7 bases at J, with 16 bases between the two ends. Germline V lookup: CDR1 LNHDA, CDR2 SQIVND (reference sequence). The CDR3 totals 17 residues. The DNA of the CDR3 is TGTGCCAGTAGTATAGATCTTGCCGGGAGACCAAATTCACCCCTCCACTTT. Translation: CASSIDLAGRPNSPLHF.

V is TRBV2 and J is TRBJ2-3; D gene unclear. V was pared by 8 bases and J by 4 bases, with 19 bases between. The CDR3 length is 15 residues. CDR1 is SNHLY and CDR2 is FYNNEI in the germline V gene. CDR3 bases: TGTGCCAGCCCTTTATCAGAGGAGTCAGCAGATACGCAGTATTTT. Protein product: CASPLSEESADTQYF.

This clone was found once. The V gene is TRBV14, the J gene TRBJ2-7; D call uncertain. This CDR3 is 13 amino acids long. The V end lost 0 bases, the J end lost 0 bases, and 3 bases lay between the germline ends. Germline CDR1 and CDR2: SGHDN and FVKESK. The CDR3 protein is CASSQDVSYEQYF. The CDR3 DNA reads TGTGCCAGCAGCCAAGACGTCTCCTACGAGCAGTACTTC.

The chain links TRBV6-5 to TRBJ2-1; D is unclear. Germline loops: CDR1 MNHEY, CDR2 SVGAGI. The CDR3 is 12 residues long. V lost 5 bases, J lost 7 bases, and 9 bases lay in between. The CDR3 nucleotides read TGTGCCAGCAGTCCCACGGGTAATGAGCAGTTCTTC. Its translation is CASSPTGNEQFF.

V and J are TRBV2 and TRBJ2-5; 8 bases fit TRBD2. Looked up from germline, CDR1 is SNHLY and CDR2 is FYNNEI. Trimming removed 2 bases from V and 0 bases from J; junction bases left unmatched: 2. The CDR3 spans 15 residues. CDR3 region: CASSESSGYQETQYF. The CDR3 DNA is TGTGCCAGCAGTGAATCTAGCGGGTACCAAGAGACCCAGTACTTC.

The genes are TRBV6-1 and TRBJ2-2; possibly TRBD1 for D (6 bases). The V end was cut by 7 bases, the J end by 0 bases, with 12 bases between. Germline V gives CDR1 MNHNS, CDR2 SASEGT. The CDR3 has 15 amino acids. CDR3 bases: TGTGCCAGCAATTGGGGGCCCTCGAACACCGGGGAGCTGTTTTTT. It is translated as CASNWGPSNTGELFF.